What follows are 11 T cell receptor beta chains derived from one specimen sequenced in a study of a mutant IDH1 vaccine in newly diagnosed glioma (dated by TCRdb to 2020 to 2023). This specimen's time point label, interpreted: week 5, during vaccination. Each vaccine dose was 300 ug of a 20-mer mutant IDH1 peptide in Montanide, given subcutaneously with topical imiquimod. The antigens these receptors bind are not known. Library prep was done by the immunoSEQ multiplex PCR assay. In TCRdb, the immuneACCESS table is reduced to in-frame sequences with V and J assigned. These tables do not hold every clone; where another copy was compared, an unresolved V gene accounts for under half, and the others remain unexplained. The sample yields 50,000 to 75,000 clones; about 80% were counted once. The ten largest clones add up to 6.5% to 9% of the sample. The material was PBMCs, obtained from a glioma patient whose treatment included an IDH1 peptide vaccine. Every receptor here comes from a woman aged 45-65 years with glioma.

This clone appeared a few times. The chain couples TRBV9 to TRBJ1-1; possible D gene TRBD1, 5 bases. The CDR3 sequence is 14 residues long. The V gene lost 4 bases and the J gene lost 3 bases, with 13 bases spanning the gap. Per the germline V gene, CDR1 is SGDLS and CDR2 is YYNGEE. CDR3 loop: CASSPMGRHTEAFF. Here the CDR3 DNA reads TGTGCCAGCAGCCCCATGGGGCGCCACACTGAAGCTTTCTTT.

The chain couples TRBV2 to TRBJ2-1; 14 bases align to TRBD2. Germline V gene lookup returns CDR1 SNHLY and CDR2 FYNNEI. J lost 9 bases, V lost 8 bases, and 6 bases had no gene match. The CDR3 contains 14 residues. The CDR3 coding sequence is TGTGCCAGCCAGACTAGCGGGGGGGCCGGTGAGCAGTTCTTC. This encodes CASQTSGGAGEQFF.

Here the CDR3 DNA reads TGTGCCATCAGCAATCTAAACTATGGCTACACCTTC. Protein: CAISNLNYGYTF. V usage is TRBV10-3 and J usage is TRBJ1-2, with unresolved D. The germline V gene has CDR1 ENHRY and CDR2 SYGVKD. The ends were cut back, 6 bases at V and 2 bases at J, with 7 bases in the middle. The CDR3 is 12 residues long.

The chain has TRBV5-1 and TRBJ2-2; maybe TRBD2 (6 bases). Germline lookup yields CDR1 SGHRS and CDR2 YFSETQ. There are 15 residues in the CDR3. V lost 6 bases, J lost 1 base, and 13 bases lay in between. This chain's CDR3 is CASTIGGENTGELFF. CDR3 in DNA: TGCGCCAGCACCATAGGCGGGGAGAACACCGGGGAGCTGTTTTTT.

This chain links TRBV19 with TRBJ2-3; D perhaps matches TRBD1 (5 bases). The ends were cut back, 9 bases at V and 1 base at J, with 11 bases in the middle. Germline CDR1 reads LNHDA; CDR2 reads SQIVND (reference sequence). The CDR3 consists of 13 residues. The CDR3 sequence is CASSLGGTDTQYF. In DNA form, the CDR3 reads TGTGCCAGCTCCCTAGGGGGCACAGATACGCAGTATTTT.

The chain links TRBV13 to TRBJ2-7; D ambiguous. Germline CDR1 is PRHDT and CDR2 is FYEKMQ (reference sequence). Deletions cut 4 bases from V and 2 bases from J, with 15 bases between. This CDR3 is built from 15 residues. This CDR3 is CASSSLVADTYEQYF. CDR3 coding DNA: TGTGCCAGCAGCTCCCTGGTAGCAGATACCTACGAGCAGTACTTC.

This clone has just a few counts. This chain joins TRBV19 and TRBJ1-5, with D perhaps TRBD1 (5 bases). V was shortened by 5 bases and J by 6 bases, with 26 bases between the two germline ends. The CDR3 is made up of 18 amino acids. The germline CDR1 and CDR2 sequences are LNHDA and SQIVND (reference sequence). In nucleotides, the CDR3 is TGTGCCAGTAGTCCTCCACCGACAGCTAGATTATCTATTCAGCCCCAGCATTTT. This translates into CASSPPPTARLSIQPQHF.

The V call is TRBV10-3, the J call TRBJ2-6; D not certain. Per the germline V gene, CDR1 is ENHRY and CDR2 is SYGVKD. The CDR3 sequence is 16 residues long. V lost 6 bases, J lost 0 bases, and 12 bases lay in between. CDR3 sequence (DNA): TGTGCCATCAGAGAAAGCTGGTACTCTGGGGCCAACGTCCTGACTTTC. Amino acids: CAIRESWYSGANVLTF.

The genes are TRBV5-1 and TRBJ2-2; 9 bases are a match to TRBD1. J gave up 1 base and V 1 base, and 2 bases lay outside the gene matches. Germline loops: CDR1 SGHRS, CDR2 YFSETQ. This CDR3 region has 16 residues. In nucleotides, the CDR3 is TGCGCCAGCAGCTTGTTGGGACAGGGGAACACCGGGGAGCTGTTTTTT. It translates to CASSLLGQGNTGELFF.

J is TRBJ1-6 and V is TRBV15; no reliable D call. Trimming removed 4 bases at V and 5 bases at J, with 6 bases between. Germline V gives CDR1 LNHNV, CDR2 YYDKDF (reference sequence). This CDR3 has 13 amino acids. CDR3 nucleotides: TGTGCCACCAGCATACAAGATAATTCACCCCTCCACTTT. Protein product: CATSIQDNSPLHF.

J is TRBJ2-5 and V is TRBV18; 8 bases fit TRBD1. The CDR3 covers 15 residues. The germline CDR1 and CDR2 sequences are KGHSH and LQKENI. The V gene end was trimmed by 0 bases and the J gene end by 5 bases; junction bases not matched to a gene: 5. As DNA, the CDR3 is TGTGCCAGCTCACCACCAGCAGGGGGCATGGAGACCCAGTACTTC. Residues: CASSPPAGGMETQYF.